Included here is one TCR beta chain sequence, with context. In the study's own analysis: The authors estimated nucleated cell counts from reference gene primer amplification. Sequencing used immunoSEQ multiplex PCR; TCRdb keeps in-frame clones, though not all of them. V and J calls and clone size come straight from that table; D and trimming were deduced from the DNA. The data show under 350,000 clones, more than 75% seen once. The sample originates from a study of blood T cell repertoires in COVID-19. About the study: From the United States, Italy and Spain came samples of acute and convalescent COVID-19. From T cells, B-cell-depleted T cells, or PBMCs came the material, which was cDNA or gDNA.

Germline-derived CDR1 and CDR2 are MRHNA and SNTAGT. The CDR3 has 13 residues. With 6 bases removed from V and 6 bases from J, the gap between germline ends came to 12 bases. The sequence derives from a man in his sixties or seventies with acute or convalescent COVID-19. The sequenced sample consisted of peripheral blood. The J gene is TRBJ2-1, the V gene TRBV6-4; a weak D match, TRBD1 (6 bases). CDR3 sequence: CASSPGTPNEQFF. CDR3 coding DNA: TGTGCCAGCAGCCCCGGGACACCCAATGAGCAGTTCTTC.